This T cell receptor (beta chain) was captured in a study of shared clonotypes between healthy human individuals. Several immunoSEQ plates received, in even portions, the genomic DNA of each subset. This table comes from immunoSEQ multiplex PCR, and its TCRdb copy is limited to in-frame clones, with some not included. The table has around 2,000,000 clones, approximately 95% seen once; the top ten hold more than 0.95%. As concerns this clone: Antigen: not known.

Naive CD8 cells lacked CD45RO and underwent positive selection for CCR7, leaving out terminally differentiated effector memory CD45RA+ cells. The germline V gene encodes CDR1 LGHNA and CDR2 YSLEER. The CDR3 sequence is 16 residues long. Deletions cut 4 bases from V and 0 bases from J, with 13 bases between. Points from the study as a whole: Rarefaction showed that sequencing of sorted subsets was incomplete (despite large depth). The naive CD4 repertoires of a few donors were compared, and around 5.1% of clonotypes were shared.

Sample: naive CD8+ T cells sorted from blood. The gene calls are TRBV4-3 and TRBJ2-1; D is unclear. The sequence came from a man between 18 and 35 years old in good health. CDR3 coding DNA: TGCGCCAGCAGCCCCCATCCCAGTGACTCCTACAATGAGCAGTTCTTC. It translates to CASSPHPSDSYNEQFF.